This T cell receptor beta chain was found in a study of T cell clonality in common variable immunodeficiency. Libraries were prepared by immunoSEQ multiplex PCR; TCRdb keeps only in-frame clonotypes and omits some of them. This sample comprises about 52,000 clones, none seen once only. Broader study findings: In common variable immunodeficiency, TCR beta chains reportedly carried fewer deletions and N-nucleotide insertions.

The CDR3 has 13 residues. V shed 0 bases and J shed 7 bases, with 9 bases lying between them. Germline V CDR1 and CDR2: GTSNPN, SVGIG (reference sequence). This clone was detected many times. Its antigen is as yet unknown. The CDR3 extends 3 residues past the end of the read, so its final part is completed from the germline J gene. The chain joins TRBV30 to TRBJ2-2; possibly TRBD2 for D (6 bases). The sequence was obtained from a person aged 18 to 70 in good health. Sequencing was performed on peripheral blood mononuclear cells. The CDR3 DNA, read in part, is TGTGCCTGGAGTGTAATCGGGGGCGGGGAG. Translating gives CAWSVIGGGE. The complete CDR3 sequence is CAWSVIGGGELFF. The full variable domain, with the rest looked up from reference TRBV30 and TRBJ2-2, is SQTIHQWPATLVQPVGSPLSLECTVEGTSNPNLYWYRQAAGRGLQLLFYSVGIGQISSEVPQNLSASRPQDRQFILSSKKLLLSDSGFYLCAWSVIGGGELFFGEGSRLTVL.